This record concerns one T cell receptor (beta chain) sequence. Antigen specificity is unknown. CDR1 and CDR2 (germline): MRHNA, SNTAGT. V was pared by 2 bases and J by 8 bases, with 2 bases of the junction left unmatched. The CDR3 length is 14 residues. Regarding donors, all were healthy bone marrow donors. Vbeta (60) and Jbeta (13) primers were used in the PCR. Sequencing used immunoSEQ multiplex PCR; TCRdb keeps in-frame clones, though not all of them. The sample has roughly 140,000 clones; 72% are singletons. This sample was included in a study of cytomegalovirus exposure and HLA in healthy donors. Study results and caveats: In an earlier analysis, in some 500 donors, most V segments appeared productive either ~87% or ~30% of the time.

J is TRBJ1-6 and V is TRBV6-4; TRBD1 matches at 8 bases. This clonotype originated in a man in his forties in good health and CMV-seronegative. The sample was PBMCs. The CDR3 DNA is TGTGCCAGCAGTGACACGGACAGGGATTCACCCCTCCACTTT. This encodes CASSDTDRDSPLHF.